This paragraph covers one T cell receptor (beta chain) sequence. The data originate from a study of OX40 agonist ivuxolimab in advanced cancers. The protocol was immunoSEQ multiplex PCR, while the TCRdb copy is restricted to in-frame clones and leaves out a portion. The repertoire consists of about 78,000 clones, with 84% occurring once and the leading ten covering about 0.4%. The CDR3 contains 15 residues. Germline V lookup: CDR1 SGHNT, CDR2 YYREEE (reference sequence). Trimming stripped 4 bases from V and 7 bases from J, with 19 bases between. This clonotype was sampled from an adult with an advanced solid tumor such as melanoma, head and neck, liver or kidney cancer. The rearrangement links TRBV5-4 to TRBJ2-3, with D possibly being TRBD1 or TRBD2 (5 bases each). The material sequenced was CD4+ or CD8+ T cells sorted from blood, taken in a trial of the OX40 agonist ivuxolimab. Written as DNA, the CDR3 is TGTGCCAGCAGCACGCAGGGCGGGCCATCCAATACGCAGTATTTT. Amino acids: CASSTQGGPSNTQYF.